The rows below give T cell receptor beta chains drawn from one sample of a study of blood T cell repertoires in COVID-19. Clones were read by immunoSEQ multiplex PCR, and TCRdb kept only the in-frame ones, dropping some. This sample has about 110,000 clones; around 90% occur once, and the top ten carry more than 4.5%. Sequenced material: peripheral blood. The origin of the receptors is a man aged 35-49 years with active or convalescent COVID-19. CDR3s include the opening cysteine and the closing phenylalanine or tryptophan. Each record gives: J gene, clone size, V gene, D gene, CDR3 DNA, CDR3 protein. The D gene is left open where the match is weak. The size entry is marked missing in some rows and otherwise reads once, few, many or a size class.

j_call: TRBJ2-5; clone_size: NA; v_call: TRBV5-5; d_call: TRBD1; cdr3_nt: TGTGCCAGCAGGGGAACAAGGGGGCAAGACTGGGAGACCCAGTACTTC; cdr3_aa: CASRGTRGQDWETQYF
j_call: TRBJ2-7; clone_size: once; v_call: TRBV7-8; d_call: TRBD2; cdr3_nt: TGTGCCAGCAGCTTCGGACTAGCGGGAGCTTACGAGCAGTACTTC; cdr3_aa: CASSFGLAGAYEQYF
j_call: TRBJ2-3; clone_size: NA; v_call: TRBV18; d_call: NA; cdr3_nt: TGTGCCAGCTCACCACCAAACAGACGCACAGATACGCAGTATTTT; cdr3_aa: CASSPPNRRTDTQYF
j_call: TRBJ2-1; clone_size: NA; v_call: TRBV25-1; d_call: NA; cdr3_nt: TGTGCCAGCAGTAGGCAGCGTACCTCCTACAATGAGCAGTTCTTC; cdr3_aa: CASSRQRTSYNEQFF
j_call: TRBJ1-1; clone_size: NA; v_call: TRBV2; d_call: NA; cdr3_nt: TGTGCCAGCAGTGTTTGGGACACAGTGAACACTGAAGCTTTCTTT; cdr3_aa: CASSVWDTVNTEAFF
j_call: TRBJ1-6; clone_size: NA; v_call: TRBV20-1; d_call: TRBD1; cdr3_nt: TGCAGTGCTAGTGCCGGGACAGGGGATTCACCCCTCCACTTT; cdr3_aa: CSASAGTGDSPLHF
j_call: TRBJ2-7; clone_size: few; v_call: TRBV5-6; d_call: NA; cdr3_nt: TGTGCCAGCAGCGCACTCCTCGCTTGGGAGCAGTACTTC; cdr3_aa: CASSALLAWEQYF
j_call: TRBJ2-6; clone_size: few; v_call: TRBV25-1; d_call: NA; cdr3_nt: TGTGCCAGCAGTCCCGACAGGATCTCTGGGGCCAACGTCCTGACTTTC; cdr3_aa: CASSPDRISGANVLTF
j_call: TRBJ1-5; clone_size: NA; v_call: TRBV19; d_call: TRBD1; cdr3_nt: TGTGCCAGTAGTCTCTGGACAGGGGATCAGCCCCAGCATTTT; cdr3_aa: CASSLWTGDQPQHF
j_call: TRBJ1-5; clone_size: once; v_call: TRBV10-3; d_call: NA; cdr3_nt: TGTGCCCCTTTCCCGGGGGATCAGCCCCAGCATTTT; cdr3_aa: CAPFPGDQPQHF
j_call: TRBJ2-2; clone_size: once; v_call: TRBV7-4; d_call: NA; cdr3_nt: TGTGCCAGCAGCTTAACCGGGGGAGGGAACACCGGGGAGCTGTTTTTT; cdr3_aa: CASSLTGGGNTGELFF
j_call: TRBJ2-2; clone_size: NA; v_call: TRBV5-1; d_call: NA; cdr3_nt: TGCGCCAGCAGCTTGGCGGGAGACACCGGGGAGCTGTTTTTT; cdr3_aa: CASSLAGDTGELFF
j_call: TRBJ1-5; clone_size: NA; v_call: TRBV4-1; d_call: TRBD1; cdr3_nt: TGCGCCAGCAGCCAAGAATACAGGGGCGACTACCAGCCCCAGCATTTT; cdr3_aa: CASSQEYRGDYQPQHF
j_call: TRBJ2-4; clone_size: NA; v_call: TRBV29-1; d_call: NA; cdr3_nt: TGCAGCGTCCCCAGTCGTCTAGAGGGCAAAAACATTCAGTACTTC; cdr3_aa: CSVPSRLEGKNIQYF
j_call: TRBJ2-3; clone_size: NA; v_call: TRBV28; d_call: NA; cdr3_nt: TGTGCCAGCAGTTTAGGGGGGGCTAGCACAGATACGCAGTATTTT; cdr3_aa: CASSLGGASTDTQYF
j_call: TRBJ2-1; clone_size: NA; v_call: TRBV2; d_call: TRBD2; cdr3_nt: TGTGCCATCCGAACGGGACTAGCGGGGGCGACTAGCTACAATGAGCAGTTCTTC; cdr3_aa: CAIRTGLAGATSYNEQFF
j_call: TRBJ2-3; clone_size: NA; v_call: TRBV6-6; d_call: NA; cdr3_nt: TGTGCCAGCAGCCCCCCAGGGGATACGCAGTATTTT; cdr3_aa: CASSPPGDTQYF
j_call: TRBJ1-4; clone_size: NA; v_call: TRBV5-4; d_call: TRBD1; cdr3_nt: TGTGCCAGCAGCCTCGGGACAGGGCCGGGAGTGGGTGAAAAACTGTTTTTT; cdr3_aa: CASSLGTGPGVGEKLFF
j_call: TRBJ2-5; clone_size: NA; v_call: TRBV9; d_call: NA; cdr3_nt: TGTGCCAGCAGCGTTTCGGGACTGAAAGAGACCCAGTACTTC; cdr3_aa: CASSVSGLKETQYF
j_call: TRBJ2-2; clone_size: NA; v_call: TRBV10-3; d_call: TRBD2; cdr3_nt: TGTGCCATCAGTGGTAGGGTAGCGGGAGGTAACACCGGGGAGCTGTTTTTT; cdr3_aa: CAISGRVAGGNTGELFF
j_call: TRBJ2-2; clone_size: NA; v_call: TRBV19; d_call: NA; cdr3_nt: TGTGCCAGTATTCCGGGAGTGGACACCGGGGAGCTGTTTTTT; cdr3_aa: CASIPGVDTGELFF
j_call: TRBJ2-4; clone_size: few; v_call: TRBV4-1; d_call: TRBD1; cdr3_nt: TGCGCCAGCAGCCAAGTAGGGACAGCGAAAAACATTCAGTACTTC; cdr3_aa: CASSQVGTAKNIQYF
j_call: TRBJ1-3; clone_size: NA; v_call: TRBV7-9; d_call: NA; cdr3_nt: TGTGCCAGCAACCAGGGGTTCTCTGGAAACACCATATATTTT; cdr3_aa: CASNQGFSGNTIYF
j_call: TRBJ1-4; clone_size: NA; v_call: TRBV7-9; d_call: TRBD1; cdr3_nt: TGTGCCAGCAGCCCCGATTGGACAGGGGGTGAAAAACTGTTTTTT; cdr3_aa: CASSPDWTGGEKLFF
j_call: TRBJ2-5; clone_size: NA; v_call: TRBV2; d_call: TRBD2; cdr3_nt: TGTGCCAGCAGCCGAGCGGGAGGAGAGACCCAGTACTTC; cdr3_aa: CASSRAGGETQYF
j_call: TRBJ2-3; clone_size: NA; v_call: TRBV7-2; d_call: NA; cdr3_nt: TGTGCCAGCAAGGGGGCTAGCGGGCCAAGCACAGATACGCAGTATTTT; cdr3_aa: CASKGASGPSTDTQYF
j_call: TRBJ1-5; clone_size: NA; v_call: TRBV5-6; d_call: TRBD1; cdr3_nt: TGTGCCAGCAGCCTTGGGACAGCTAATCAGCCCCAGCATTTT; cdr3_aa: CASSLGTANQPQHF
j_call: TRBJ1-5; clone_size: NA; v_call: TRBV28; d_call: NA; cdr3_nt: TGTGCCAGCAGTCCGCTTGGATACGGGAATCAGCCCCAGCATTTT; cdr3_aa: CASSPLGYGNQPQHF
j_call: TRBJ1-2; clone_size: NA; v_call: TRBV7-2; d_call: NA; cdr3_nt: TGTGCCAGCAGCCAAACACGGGACTATGGCTACACCTTC; cdr3_aa: CASSQTRDYGYTF
j_call: TRBJ2-3; clone_size: NA; v_call: TRBV3-1/TRBV3-2; d_call: NA; cdr3_nt: TGTGCCAGCAGCCAAGATCGGGTAAGAGATACGCAGTATTTT; cdr3_aa: CASSQDRVRDTQYF
j_call: TRBJ2-1; clone_size: NA; v_call: TRBV7-7; d_call: TRBD1; cdr3_nt: TGTGCCAGCAGCTTAGCTGACAGGGGGCATGAGCAGTTCTTC; cdr3_aa: CASSLADRGHEQFF
j_call: TRBJ2-5; clone_size: NA; v_call: TRBV4-1; d_call: NA; cdr3_nt: TGCGCCAGCAGCCATCACTACACGGAGGGAGAGACCCAGTACTTC; cdr3_aa: CASSHHYTEGETQYF
j_call: TRBJ1-1; clone_size: NA; v_call: TRBV12-3/TRBV12-4; d_call: NA; cdr3_nt: TGTGCCAGTAGTAGGGGGAACACTGAAGCTTTCTTT; cdr3_aa: CASSRGNTEAFF
j_call: TRBJ1-1; clone_size: once; v_call: TRBV7-8; d_call: TRBD1; cdr3_nt: TGTGCCAGCAGCTTAGGTCAACAGGGGGGGACTGAAGCTTTCTTT; cdr3_aa: CASSLGQQGGTEAFF
j_call: TRBJ2-1; clone_size: NA; v_call: TRBV29-1; d_call: NA; cdr3_nt: TGCAGCGTTGATGGGAGTAGCTACAATGAGCAGTTCTTC; cdr3_aa: CSVDGSSYNEQFF
j_call: TRBJ1-2; clone_size: NA; v_call: TRBV15; d_call: TRBD1; cdr3_nt: TGTGCCACCAGCACAGGGGGCGCCGCGGACTATGGCTACACCTTC; cdr3_aa: CATSTGGAADYGYTF
j_call: TRBJ1-1; clone_size: NA; v_call: TRBV11-2; d_call: TRBD1; cdr3_nt: TGTGCCAGCAGCTTAAGTTTCTCAGGGGGCGATTCCCCTGAAGCTTTCTTT; cdr3_aa: CASSLSFSGGDSPEAFF
j_call: TRBJ1-5; clone_size: NA; v_call: TRBV3-1/TRBV3-2; d_call: NA; cdr3_nt: TGTGCCAGCAGCCACGGCGGGGGTGGCAATCAGCCCCAGCATTTT; cdr3_aa: CASSHGGGGNQPQHF
j_call: TRBJ1-1; clone_size: NA; v_call: TRBV9; d_call: TRBD1; cdr3_nt: TGTGCCAGCAGCGTCGGGACAGGGTGGGACACTGAAGCTTTCTTT; cdr3_aa: CASSVGTGWDTEAFF
j_call: TRBJ1-1; clone_size: NA; v_call: TRBV5-6; d_call: TRBD1; cdr3_nt: TGTGCCAGCTCCCGACAGGGGATGGGGACTGAAGCTTTCTTT; cdr3_aa: CASSRQGMGTEAFF
j_call: TRBJ2-7; clone_size: NA; v_call: TRBV21-1; d_call: NA; cdr3_nt: TGTGCCAGCAGCAAAGTTTCCTATTACTCCTACGAGCAGTACTTC; cdr3_aa: CASSKVSYYSYEQYF
j_call: TRBJ2-3; clone_size: NA; v_call: TRBV7-2; d_call: TRBD1; cdr3_nt: TGTGCCAGCAGCTTAGGGACAGGGGTAGATACGCAGTATTTT; cdr3_aa: CASSLGTGVDTQYF
j_call: TRBJ1-2; clone_size: once; v_call: TRBV19; d_call: NA; cdr3_nt: TGTGCCAGTAGTATAGCCCCTGGCCGGCGCAATTCAGGAGGCTATGCCTACACCTTC; cdr3_aa: CASSIAPGRRNSGGYAYTF
j_call: TRBJ2-7; clone_size: NA; v_call: TRBV18; d_call: TRBD1; cdr3_nt: TGTGCCAGCTCACCAACACGGGACAGGACGTGGGAGCAGTACTTC; cdr3_aa: CASSPTRDRTWEQYF
j_call: TRBJ2-1; clone_size: NA; v_call: TRBV6-1; d_call: TRBD2; cdr3_nt: TGTGCCAGCAGTGAGACTAGCGGCTACAATGAGCAGTTCTTC; cdr3_aa: CASSETSGYNEQFF
j_call: TRBJ1-2; clone_size: NA; v_call: TRBV27; d_call: NA; cdr3_nt: TGTGCCAGCAGTTTCGTCGACAGTAACTATGGCTACACCTTC; cdr3_aa: CASSFVDSNYGYTF
j_call: TRBJ2-2; clone_size: few; v_call: TRBV11-2; d_call: NA; cdr3_nt: TGTGCCAGCAGCTTAGGCCGCGACTACACCGGGGAGCTGTTTTTT; cdr3_aa: CASSLGRDYTGELFF
j_call: TRBJ1-2; clone_size: once; v_call: TRBV19; d_call: NA; cdr3_nt: TGTGCCAGTGGACCCCAGGGTGGCTACACCTTC; cdr3_aa: CASGPQGGYTF
j_call: TRBJ1-5; clone_size: once; v_call: TRBV5-1; d_call: NA; cdr3_nt: TGCGCCAGCAGCTTGGACGGTAGCAATCAGCCCCAGCATTTT; cdr3_aa: CASSLDGSNQPQHF
j_call: TRBJ2-2; clone_size: NA; v_call: TRBV5-1; d_call: TRBD2; cdr3_nt: TGCGCCAGCAGCTTGCCCCTCGCGGGGGGGAACACCGGGGAGCTGTTTTTT; cdr3_aa: CASSLPLAGGNTGELFF
j_call: TRBJ2-7; clone_size: NA; v_call: TRBV6-6; d_call: NA; cdr3_nt: TGTGCCAGCAGTTACTCGAACCCCACTACCTACGAGCAGTACTTC; cdr3_aa: CASSYSNPTTYEQYF
j_call: TRBJ2-3; clone_size: once; v_call: TRBV10-3; d_call: TRBD1; cdr3_nt: TGTGCCATCAGTGACCCCCTAGACAGGGTTGTTAGGGGGAGCGATACGCAGTATTTT; cdr3_aa: CAISDPLDRVVRGSDTQYF
j_call: TRBJ1-2; clone_size: NA; v_call: TRBV6-6; d_call: NA; cdr3_nt: TGTGCCACCTTAGGAGGGGCTTTTGGCTACACCTTC; cdr3_aa: CATLGGAFGYTF
j_call: TRBJ2-7; clone_size: NA; v_call: TRBV5-1; d_call: TRBD2; cdr3_nt: TGCGCCAGCAGACCCGGACTAGCGGGAGGAGGCGAGCAGTACTTC; cdr3_aa: CASRPGLAGGGEQYF
j_call: TRBJ2-7; clone_size: NA; v_call: TRBV24-1; d_call: NA; cdr3_nt: TGTGCCACCAACAAATACTATAATACGCTCCCTCCTTCCACCATCTACGAGCAGTACTTC; cdr3_aa: CATNKYYNTLPPSTIYEQYF
j_call: TRBJ1-1; clone_size: NA; v_call: TRBV4-3; d_call: NA; cdr3_nt: TGCGCCAGCAGCCAAGACAGGGCGATATACACTGAAGCTTTCTTT; cdr3_aa: CASSQDRAIYTEAFF
j_call: TRBJ2-7; clone_size: NA; v_call: TRBV5-4; d_call: TRBD2; cdr3_nt: TGTGCCAGCAGCCCTCCTAGCGGGAGGGCAGGGCTCTACGAGCAGTACTTC; cdr3_aa: CASSPPSGRAGLYEQYF
j_call: TRBJ1-2; clone_size: few; v_call: TRBV3-1/TRBV3-2; d_call: NA; cdr3_nt: TGTGCCAGCAGCCAAGAGGAGTACTATGGCTACACCTTC; cdr3_aa: CASSQEEYYGYTF
j_call: TRBJ2-1; clone_size: few; v_call: TRBV5-6; d_call: TRBD2; cdr3_nt: TGTGCCAGCAGCTTCTCAGGGCTAGCGGGCCATGAGCAGTTCTTC; cdr3_aa: CASSFSGLAGHEQFF
j_call: TRBJ2-3; clone_size: once; v_call: TRBV27; d_call: NA; cdr3_nt: TGTGCCAGCAGTTCCAGGTCCCTCCTGCCTGATACGCAGTATTTT; cdr3_aa: CASSSRSLLPDTQYF